This T cell receptor (beta chain) was retrieved from a study of technical replicates of blood from a few donors. V trimming: 6 bases; J trimming: 5 bases; junction bases outside the gene matches: 13. The CDR3 totals 18 residues. CDR1 and CDR2 from the germline V gene are MGHRA and YSYEKL. Clones were sequenced by immunoSEQ multiplex PCR, and TCRdb holds only the in-frame ones, with some missing. Of 90,000 to 100,000 clones in the sample, approximately 94% were seen once. The sequence was obtained from a human donor in good health. Specimen: T cells isolated from PBMCs. The V gene is TRBV4-1, the J gene TRBJ2-3, with 14 bases aligning to TRBD2. The CDR3 loop reads CASRSTPGLAGVGDTQYF. The CDR3 DNA sequence: TGCGCCAGCAGATCTACTCCGGGACTAGCGGGAGTGGGAGATACGCAGTATTTT.